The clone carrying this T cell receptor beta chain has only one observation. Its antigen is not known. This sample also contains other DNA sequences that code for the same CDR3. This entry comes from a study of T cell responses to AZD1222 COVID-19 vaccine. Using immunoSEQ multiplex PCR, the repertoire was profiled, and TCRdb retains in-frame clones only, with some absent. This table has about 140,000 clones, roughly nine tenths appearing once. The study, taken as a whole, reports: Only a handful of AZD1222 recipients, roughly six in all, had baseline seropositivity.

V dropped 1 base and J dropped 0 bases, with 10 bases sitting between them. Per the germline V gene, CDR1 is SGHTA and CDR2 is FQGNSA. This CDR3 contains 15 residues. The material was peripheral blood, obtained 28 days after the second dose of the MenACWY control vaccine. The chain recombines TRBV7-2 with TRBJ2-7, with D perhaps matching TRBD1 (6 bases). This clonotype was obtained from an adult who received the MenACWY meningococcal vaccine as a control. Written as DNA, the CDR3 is TGTGCCAGCAGCTTAGTAGGGGGAAGCTCCTACGAGCAGTACTTC. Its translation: CASSLVGGSSYEQYF.